This paragraph covers one TCR beta chain sequence. The sample comes from a study of blood T cell repertoires in COVID-19. The germline V gene has CDR1 LNHDA and CDR2 SQIVND (reference sequence). V lost 9 bases, J lost 2 bases, and 21 bases lay in between. This CDR3 has 16 amino acids. Method: immunoSEQ multiplex PCR; TCRdb's copy keeps in-frame clones and lacks some. This table has 290,000 or so clones, 75% to 95% appearing once. Specimen: PBMCs or T cells enriched from blood (not recorded which). The V and J genes are TRBV19 and TRBJ2-3, with D possibly being TRBD1 (6 bases). The receptor was derived from a woman aged 25-40 years who had recovered from COVID-19. The chain's CDR3 is CASLWKAGENTDTQYF. CDR3 sequence (DNA): TGTGCCAGCCTCTGGAAGGCAGGGGAGAACACAGATACGCAGTATTTT.